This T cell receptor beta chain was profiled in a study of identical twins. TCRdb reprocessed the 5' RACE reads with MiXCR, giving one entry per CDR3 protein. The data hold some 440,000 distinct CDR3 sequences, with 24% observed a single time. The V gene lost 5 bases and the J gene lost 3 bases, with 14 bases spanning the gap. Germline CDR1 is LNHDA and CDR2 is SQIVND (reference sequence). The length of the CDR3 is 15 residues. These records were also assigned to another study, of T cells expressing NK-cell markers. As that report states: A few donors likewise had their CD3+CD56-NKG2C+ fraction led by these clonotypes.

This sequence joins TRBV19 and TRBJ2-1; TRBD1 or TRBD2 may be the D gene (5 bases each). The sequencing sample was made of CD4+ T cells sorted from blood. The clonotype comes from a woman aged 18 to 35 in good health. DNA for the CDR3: TGTGCCAGTAGTTCTGTTGTGGGGGTCTACAATGAGCAGTTCTTC. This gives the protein CASSSVVGVYNEQFF.